The next 3 T cell receptor beta chains were all read from a single sample in a study of memory CD4+ T cells and cytomegalovirus serostatus. TCRdb's table, derived via immunoSEQ multiplex PCR, lists solely in-frame clones and lacks some. The sample lists 45,000 to 70,000 clones; about four fifths were seen once. The sort gate was single viable CD3+CD4+CD8-CD45RO+ cells for memory CD4+ T cells. Specimen: memory CD4+ T cells from blood. Receptors were obtained from an adult in good health and CMV-seronegative. Some clones in this sample may be carry-over from other donors' samples.

The V gene is TRBV5-1, the J gene TRBJ2-1; D may correspond to TRBD1 or TRBD2 (5 bases each). CDR3 length: 14 amino acids. Trimming took off 3 bases at V and 7 bases at J, with 14 bases between the two ends. CDR1 SGHRS and CDR2 YFSETQ come from the germline V gene. For the CDR3, the DNA is TGCGCCAGCAGCTCCCGGGACCTCCTAAATGAGCAGTTCTTC. It specifies CASSSRDLLNEQFF.

Only a few counts were recorded for this clone. This chain joins TRBV7-9 and TRBJ1-5; 9 bases are shared with TRBD1. In germline, CDR1 is SEHNR, CDR2 FQNEAQ (reference sequence). The V and J ends lost 4 bases and 4 bases, in that order; junction bases with no gene match: 5. The CDR3 is 15 amino acids. The CDR3 DNA follows: TGTGCCAGCAGCTGGGGGGGGACAGGGAATCAGCCCCAGCATTTT. Protein product: CASSWGGTGNQPQHF. The complete variable domain, with remaining parts taken from reference TRBV7-9 and TRBJ1-5, reads DTGVSQNPRHKITKRGQNVTFRCDPISEHNRLYWYRQTLGQGPEFLTYFQNEAQLEKSRLLSDRFSAERPKGSFSTLEIQRTEQGDSAMYLCASSWGGTGNQPQHFGDGTRLSIL.

This sequence joins TRBV11-2 and TRBJ1-1; D call uncertain. V lost 0 bases to trimming and J lost 6 bases, with 11 bases between them. Germline CDR1 reads SGHAT; CDR2 reads FQNNGV. The CDR3 is made up of 14 amino acids. The CDR3, as DNA: TGTGCCAGCAGCTTAGAGGGGAACTCCGCTGAAGCTTTCTTT. Residues: CASSLEGNSAEAFF.